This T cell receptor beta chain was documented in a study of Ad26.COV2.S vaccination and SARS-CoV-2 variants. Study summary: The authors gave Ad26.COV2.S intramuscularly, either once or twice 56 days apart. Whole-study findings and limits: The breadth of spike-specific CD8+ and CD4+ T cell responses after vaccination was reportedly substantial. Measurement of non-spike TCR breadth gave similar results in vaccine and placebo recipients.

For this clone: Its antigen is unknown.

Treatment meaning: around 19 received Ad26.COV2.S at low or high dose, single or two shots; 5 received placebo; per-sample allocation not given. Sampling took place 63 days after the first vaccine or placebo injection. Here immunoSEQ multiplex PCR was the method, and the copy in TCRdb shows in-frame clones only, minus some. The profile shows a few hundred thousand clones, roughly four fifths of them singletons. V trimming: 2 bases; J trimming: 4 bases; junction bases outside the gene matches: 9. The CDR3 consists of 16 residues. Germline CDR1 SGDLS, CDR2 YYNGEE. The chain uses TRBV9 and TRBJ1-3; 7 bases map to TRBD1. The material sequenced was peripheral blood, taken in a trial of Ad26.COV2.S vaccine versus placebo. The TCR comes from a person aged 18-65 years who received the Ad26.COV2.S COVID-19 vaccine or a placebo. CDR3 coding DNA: TGTGCCAGCAGCGTGAGGGGGAGGGGGCAGGGAAACACCATATATTTT. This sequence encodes CASSVRGRGQGNTIYF. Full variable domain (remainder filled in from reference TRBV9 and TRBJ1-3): DSGVTQTPKHLITATGQRVTLRCSPRSGDLSVYWYQQSLDQGLQFLIQYYNGEERAKGNILERFSAQQFPDLHSELNLSSLELGDSALYFCASSVRGRGQGNTIYFGEGSWLTVV.